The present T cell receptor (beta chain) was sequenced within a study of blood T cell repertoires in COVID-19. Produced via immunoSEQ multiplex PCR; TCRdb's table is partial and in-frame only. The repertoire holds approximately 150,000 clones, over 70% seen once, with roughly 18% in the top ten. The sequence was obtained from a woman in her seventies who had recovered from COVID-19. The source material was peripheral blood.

This CDR3 reads CAWSRSAIGQPQHF. CDR3 nucleotides: TGTGCCTGGAGCCGATCGGCCATCGGGCAGCCCCAGCATTTT. The rearrangement uses TRBV30 and TRBJ1-5; D remains unclear. CDR1 is GTSNPN and CDR2 is SVGIG in the germline V gene (reference sequence). This CDR3 comprises 14 residues. The germline V and J ends were trimmed by 3 bases and 7 bases, with 16 bases remaining between them.